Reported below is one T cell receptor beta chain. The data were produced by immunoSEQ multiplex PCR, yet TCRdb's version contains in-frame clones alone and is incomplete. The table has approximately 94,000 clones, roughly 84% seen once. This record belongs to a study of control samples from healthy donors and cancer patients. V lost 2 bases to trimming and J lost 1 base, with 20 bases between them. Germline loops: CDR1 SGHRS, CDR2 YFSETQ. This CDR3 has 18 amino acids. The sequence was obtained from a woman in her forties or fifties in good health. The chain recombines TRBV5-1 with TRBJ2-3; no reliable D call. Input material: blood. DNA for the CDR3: TGCGCCAGCAGCTTAGACGTGAATCGAAAATATGGCACAGATACGCAGTATTTT. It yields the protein CASSLDVNRKYGTDTQYF.